Below, 7 T cell receptor beta chains from the same sample are listed, as sequenced in a study of cytotoxic CD8 clonotypes in ibrutinib-treated CLL. The protocol was immunoSEQ multiplex PCR, while the TCRdb copy is restricted to in-frame clones and leaves out a portion. This sample has approximately 100,000 clones, with more than 70% found just once. Sample: PBMCs, taken after 24 months of ibrutinib treatment. The receptors come from a human donor with chronic lymphocytic leukemia.

The chain has TRBV2 and TRBJ1-5; no definite D call. This CDR3 spans 16 amino acids. Deletions cut 8 bases from V and 5 bases from J, with 22 bases between. Germline values: CDR1 SNHLY, CDR2 FYNNEI. The CDR3 loop is CASLREAGVIDQPQHF. CDR3 coding DNA: TGTGCCAGCCTTCGCGAGGCAGGAGTGATTGATCAGCCCCAGCATTTT.

V and J are TRBV19 and TRBJ2-7, with 7 bases matching TRBD1. Trimming took 2 bases from V and 1 from J; bases not matched to a gene: 8. Germline-derived CDR1 and CDR2 are LNHDA and SQIVND (reference sequence). The CDR3 is 16 amino acids. The CDR3 is CASSIIWTGESYEQYF. The CDR3 coding sequence is TGTGCCAGTAGTATAATATGGACAGGCGAGTCCTACGAGCAGTACTTC. Drawing the rest from reference TRBV19 and TRBJ2-7, the complete variable domain is DGGITQSPKYLFRKEGQNVTLSCEQNLNHDAMYWYRQDPGQGLRLIYYSQIVNDFQKGDIAEGYSVSREKKESFPLTVTSAQKNPTAFYLCASSIIWTGESYEQYFGPGTRLTVT.

This sequence joins TRBV5-1 and TRBJ2-1; 7 bases agree with TRBD2. V was clipped by 1 base and J by 8 bases; unmatched bases: 6. The CDR3 loop spans 14 amino acids. Germline V lookup: CDR1 SGHRS, CDR2 YFSETQ. CDR3 in amino acids: CASSLRREMYEQFF. The CDR3 DNA reads TGCGCCAGCAGCTTGCGGCGGGAGATGTATGAGCAGTTCTTC.

The chain employs TRBV28 and TRBJ1-2, with D unclear. The CDR3 contains 14 residues. Germline V gene sequence: CDR1 MDHEN, CDR2 SYDVKM. The V end lost 1 base, the J end lost 2 bases, and 8 bases lay between the germline ends. The CDR3 protein is CASSLYAANYGYTF. CDR3 nucleotide sequence: TGTGCCAGCAGTTTATATGCAGCAAACTATGGCTACACCTTC.

The rearrangement uses TRBV4-2 and TRBJ2-3; D is uncertain. Germline CDR1 and CDR2: LGHNA and YNFKEQ. Trimming pared 4 bases from V and 6 bases from J, leaving 5 bases between. The CDR3 contains 11 residues. CDR3 DNA: TGTGCCAGCAGCCGGCGGGATACGCAGTATTTT. Amino acid sequence: CASSRRDTQYF.

This chain uses TRBV27 with TRBJ1-5, with no clear D. The CDR3 contains 17 residues. Trimming left V 5 bases short and J 0 bases short, with 17 bases between. Per the germline V gene, CDR1 is MNHEY and CDR2 is SMNVEV (reference sequence). CDR3 protein: CASSARRLRDSNQPQHF. DNA for the CDR3: TGTGCCAGCAGTGCCCGGCGGCTAAGGGATAGCAATCAGCCCCAGCATTTT.

V and J are TRBV9 and TRBJ2-3, with 13 bases that match TRBD2. CDR3 length: 16 amino acids. CDR1 and CDR2 (germline): SGDLS, YYNGEE. The V and J ends lost 4 bases and 5 bases, in that order; junction bases with no gene match: 7. The CDR3 DNA reads as TGTGCCAGCAGCCCCGGACTAGCGGGAGTTGTAGATACGCAGTATTTT. Protein: CASSPGLAGVVDTQYF.